Each of the 18 T cell receptor beta chains below was sequenced from the same sample in a study of T cell responses to AZD1222 COVID-19 vaccine. TCRdb keeps only in-frame clones here, not all; method: immunoSEQ multiplex PCR. The sample has about 150,000 clones; roughly 91% are singletons. The specimen comprised peripheral blood, sampled on day 0 of AZD1222 vaccination. The receptors stem from an adult in good health.

The CDR3 nucleotides read TGTGCCACCTCCACCGGGGGGGGGCTTGTCACTGAAGCTTTCTTT. It encodes CATSTGGGLVTEAFF. The rearrangement joins TRBV15 to TRBJ1-1, with D perhaps TRBD1 (6 bases). The V gene's germline CDR1 is LNHNV and CDR2 YYDKDF (reference sequence). This CDR3 has 15 amino acids. Trimming left V 8 bases short and J 4 bases short, with 20 bases between.

The chain couples TRBV7-9 to TRBJ1-1, with D maybe TRBD1 (5 bases). Trimming removed 2 bases at V and 0 bases at J, with 10 bases between. The CDR3 covers 15 residues. CDR1 and CDR2 from the germline V gene are SEHNR and FQNEAQ (reference sequence). CDR3 nucleotide sequence: TGTGCCAGCAGCTTATTAGGGGCCGTGAACACTGAAGCTTTCTTT. Protein product: CASSLLGAVNTEAFF.

This rearrangement joins TRBV11-3 to TRBJ2-5; TRBD2 matches 9 bases. From germline, CDR1 is SGHNT and CDR2 YENEEA. V shed 5 bases and J 1 base; nucleotides not matched to a gene: 8. The CDR3 is made up of 16 amino acids. The CDR3 region has the DNA TGTGCCAGCAGCACTAATAGCGGGGGTTCCCAAGAGACCCAGTACTTC. It codes for CASSTNSGGSQETQYF.

The chain uses TRBV9 and TRBJ2-3; D gene ambiguous. The CDR3 consists of 15 residues. Germline loops: CDR1 SGDLS, CDR2 YYNGEE. V lost 0 bases and J lost 2, with 10 bases in between. The CDR3 reads CASSVAGQATDTQYF. CDR3 coding DNA: TGTGCCAGCAGCGTAGCGGGCCAAGCCACAGATACGCAGTATTTT.

V is TRBV12-3 or TRBV12-4 and J is TRBJ1-2; TRBD1 aligns across 7 bases. J gave up 7 bases and V 7 bases, and 9 bases lay outside the gene matches. The CDR3 is 13 amino acids. CDR3 nucleotides: TGTGCCAGCACAACTTCAGGGGGGGGTGGCTACACCTTC. Its translation: CASTTSGGGGYTF.

The chain couples TRBV30 to TRBJ1-2; D gene ambiguous. Germline V gene sequence: CDR1 GTSNPN, CDR2 SVGIG (reference sequence). This CDR3 has 13 residues. V shed 0 bases and J shed 6 bases, with 11 bases lying between them. CDR3 sequence reads: CAWSVLFGDGYTF. CDR3 bases: TGTGCCTGGAGTGTACTCTTTGGGGATGGCTACACCTTC.

This chain uses TRBV7-8 with TRBJ2-5; the match to TRBD2 covers 9 bases. Losses at the gene ends were 1 base for V and 4 bases for J; bases not matched to a gene: 4. The CDR3 consists of 15 residues. Looked up from germline, CDR1 is SGHVS and CDR2 is FQNEAQ. This chain's CDR3 is CASSLGAGGTETQYF. The DNA for the CDR3 is TGTGCCAGCAGCTTAGGGGCGGGGGGGACAGAGACCCAGTACTTC.

The J gene is TRBJ1-1, the V gene TRBV5-1; D not certain. Germline V gene sequence: CDR1 SGHRS, CDR2 YFSETQ. V was shortened by 0 bases and J by 6 bases, with 9 bases between the two germline ends. The CDR3 is 13 amino acids. The CDR3 loop reads CASSLVGFAEAFF. For the CDR3, the DNA is TGCGCCAGCAGCTTGGTTGGGTTCGCTGAAGCTTTCTTT.

The J gene is TRBJ1-1, the V gene TRBV27; tentatively, D is TRBD1 (5 bases). The V end was cut by 5 bases, the J end by 3 bases, with 16 bases between. This CDR3 is 15 amino acids long. The V gene's germline CDR1 is MNHEY and CDR2 SMNVEV (reference sequence). The CDR3, as DNA: TGTGCCAGCAGTAAGCGCCGGCGAGGGGACACTGAAGCTTTCTTT. This codes for CASSKRRRGDTEAFF.

The rearrangement links TRBV18 to TRBJ1-2, with D hard to call. Germline-derived CDR1 and CDR2 are KGHSH and LQKENI. V was trimmed by 0 bases and J by 3 bases, leaving 11 bases between them. The CDR3 sequence is 15 residues long. As DNA, the CDR3 is TGTGCCAGCTCACCACCATCCGAGTCGGACTATGGCTACACCTTC. Translated: CASSPPSESDYGYTF.

V gene TRBV19 combines with J gene TRBJ1-1; tentative D call: TRBD1 (5 bases). This CDR3 has 15 residues. The V end was cut by 4 bases, the J end by 5 bases, with 17 bases between. Germline loops: CDR1 LNHDA, CDR2 SQIVND (reference sequence). CDR3 region: CASSTGLLGGTEAFF. As DNA, the CDR3 is TGTGCCAGTAGTACGGGACTTCTAGGCGGAACTGAAGCTTTCTTT.

This chain connects TRBV11-2 to TRBJ1-3; D remains unclear. V shed 6 bases and J shed 0 bases, with 18 bases lying between them. This CDR3 has 17 residues. Germline CDR1 is SGHAT and CDR2 is FQNNGV. The chain's CDR3 is CASSWRFGEDSGNTIYF. CDR3 coding DNA: TGTGCCAGCAGTTGGCGGTTCGGGGAAGACTCTGGAAACACCATATATTTT.

The gene calls are TRBV7-9 and TRBJ1-6; 10 nucleotides align to TRBD1. The CDR3 runs 15 residues. Germline trimming cut 5 bases from V and 7 bases from J; bases unmatched to any gene: 5. Per germline, CDR1 SEHNR and CDR2 FQNEAQ (reference sequence). CDR3 sequence: CASSRTGQGNSPLHF. CDR3 DNA sequence: TGTGCCAGCAGCCGGACGGGACAGGGGAATTCACCCCTCCACTTT.

The genes are TRBV6-2 or TRBV6-3 and TRBJ1-5, with D perhaps matching TRBD1 (5 bases). Germline assignment: CDR1 MNHEY and CDR2 SVGEGT. The germline V and J ends were trimmed by 5 bases and 7 bases, with 21 bases remaining between them. The CDR3 sequence is 16 residues long. CDR3 sequence reads: CASSRMVRAFRQPQHF. The DNA for the CDR3 is TGTGCCAGCAGTAGGATGGTCAGGGCCTTCAGGCAGCCCCAGCATTTT.

V gene TRBV28 combines with J gene TRBJ2-7; no reliable D call. CDR1 is MDHEN and CDR2 is SYDVKM in the germline V gene. The CDR3 totals 14 residues. V lost 4 bases and J 2 bases, leaving 12 bases between the germline ends. DNA of the CDR3: TGTGCCAGCAGTTACCCAGTTGGGCCCTACGAGCAGTACTTC. Translating gives CASSYPVGPYEQYF.

This chain uses TRBV5-1 with TRBJ1-1; no clear D gene. V was trimmed by 0 bases and J by 1 base, leaving 10 bases between them. CDR1 and CDR2 from the germline V gene are SGHRS and YFSETQ. This CDR3 spans 15 amino acids. The CDR3 spells CASSLDRLANTEAFF. CDR3 nucleotides: TGCGCCAGCAGCTTGGACAGATTAGCGAACACTGAAGCTTTCTTT.

The genes are TRBV4-3 and TRBJ1-1; 12 bases align to TRBD1. Germline CDR1 is LGHNA and CDR2 is YSLEER. This CDR3 is built from 16 residues. V trimming: 0 bases; J trimming: 5 bases; junction bases outside the gene matches: 4. The chain's CDR3 is CASSQDGDRGLTEAFF. In DNA, the CDR3 is TGCGCCAGCAGCCAAGATGGGGACAGGGGGCTTACTGAAGCTTTCTTT.

The chain is built from TRBV7-2 and TRBJ1-2; D gene ambiguous. Germline V gene data show CDR1 as SGHTA and CDR2 as FQGNSA. V dropped 1 base and J dropped 8 bases, with 17 bases sitting between them. The length of the CDR3 is 15 residues. The CDR3 DNA is TGTGCCAGCAGCTTAGATGAGTGGGCCCGGAGCGGCTACACCTTC. The encoded protein is CASSLDEWARSGYTF.